Below are 20 T cell receptor beta chains sequenced from a single sample in a study of graft-versus-host responses after intestinal transplantation. Profiled with immunoSEQ multiplex PCR; TCRdb holds only in-frame clones, not every one. The data show over 85,000 clones, just over 90% seen once. What these receptors recognize is not known. The sample was unstimulated CD8+ T cells sorted from spleen or lymph node cells, taken before intestinal transplant. These receptor sequences come from a human donor who received an intestinal transplant.

The chain has TRBV29-1 and TRBJ2-7; 13 bases line up with TRBD2. The germline gives CDR1 SQVTM, CDR2 ANQGSEA. CDR3 length equals 15 residues. Losses at the gene ends were 4 bases for V and 6 bases for J; bases not matched to a gene: 9. CDR3 loop: CSVGRTSGSQIEQYF. In DNA form, the CDR3 reads TGCAGCGTTGGTAGGACTAGCGGGAGTCAGATCGAGCAGTACTTC.

This chain uses TRBV19 with TRBJ2-1; 11 nucleotides agree with TRBD1. V dropped 3 bases and J dropped 4; count of bases not matched to a gene: 5. The CDR3 spans 16 residues. The germline CDR1 and CDR2 sequences are LNHDA and SQIVND (reference sequence). The CDR3 reads CASSIQDRGLYNEQFF. The CDR3, as DNA: TGTGCCAGTAGTATCCAGGACAGGGGGCTATACAATGAGCAGTTCTTC.

The rearrangement links TRBV19 to TRBJ1-1, with no clear D. The V and J ends lost 10 bases and 1 base respectively, with 10 bases between them. This CDR3 region has 12 residues. Looked up from germline, CDR1 is LNHDA and CDR2 is SQIVND (reference sequence). The CDR3 nucleotides are TGTGCCACCCTAGCGGGGAACACTGAAGCTTTCTTT. Translating it yields CATLAGNTEAFF.

The rearrangement joins TRBV10-2 to TRBJ1-1, with 7 positions matching TRBD1. The CDR3 contains 15 residues. The V gene's germline CDR1 is WSHSY and CDR2 SAAADI. After removal of 8 bases from V and 5 bases from J, the junction contained 14 bases not matched to a gene. The CDR3 coding sequence is TGCGCCAGCCACTTAACAGGGGACCAGATTACTGAAGCTTTCTTT. Translation: CASHLTGDQITEAFF.

The rearrangement links TRBV7-9 to TRBJ1-4, with D tentatively TRBD1 (5 bases). V lost 1 base, J lost 5 bases, and 8 bases lay in between. There are 14 residues in the CDR3. Germline-derived CDR1 and CDR2 are SEHNR and FQNEAQ (reference sequence). Here the CDR3 reads CASSLGGVNEKLFF. CDR3 bases: TGTGCCAGCAGCTTAGGAGGGGTCAATGAAAAACTGTTTTTT.

The V gene is TRBV5-4, the J gene TRBJ2-1; perhaps D is TRBD1 or TRBD2 (6 bases each). The germline gives CDR1 SGHNT, CDR2 YYREEE (reference sequence). Trimming took 2 bases from V and 7 from J, leaving 10 bases between them. This CDR3 comprises 13 residues. CDR3 loop: CASSLRGTNEQFF. CDR3 nucleotides: TGTGCCAGCAGCTTAAGGGGGACTAATGAGCAGTTCTTC.

The rearrangement links TRBV2 to TRBJ2-1; 8 nucleotides align to TRBD2. V was pared by 9 bases and J by 3 bases, with 10 bases of the junction left unmatched. Germline assignment: CDR1 SNHLY and CDR2 FYNNEI. There are 15 residues in the CDR3. CDR3: CASDKTGTSYNEQFF. For the CDR3, the DNA is TGTGCCAGTGACAAGACCGGGACTAGCTACAATGAGCAGTTCTTC.

In DNA form, the CDR3 reads TGTGCCAGCAGCCTGAGGAGCGGGCCTTCCACCGGGGAGCTGTTTTTT. Its protein product is CASSLRSGPSTGELFF. The rearrangement uses TRBV4-2 and TRBJ2-2; D is perhaps TRBD2 (6 bases). Trimming took off 4 bases at V and 4 bases at J, with 16 bases between the two ends. The CDR3 contains 16 residues. The germline V gene encodes CDR1 LGHNA and CDR2 YNFKEQ.

The rearrangement links TRBV7-9 to TRBJ1-4; TRBD1 matches at 9 bases. The junction had 5 bases not matched to a gene; V was cut back by 5 bases and J by 7 bases. The CDR3 runs 14 residues. CDR1 is SEHNR and CDR2 is FQNEAQ in the germline V gene (reference sequence). The CDR3 loop is CASSGGQGAEKLFF. In nucleotides, the CDR3 is TGTGCCAGCAGCGGGGGACAGGGCGCTGAAAAACTGTTTTTT.

V is TRBV27 and J is TRBJ2-7; D possibly matches TRBD1 or TRBD2 (5 bases each). With 2 bases removed from V and 2 bases from J, the gap between germline ends came to 13 bases. The germline V gene has CDR1 MNHEY and CDR2 SMNVEV (reference sequence). The CDR3 spans 15 residues. CDR3 region: CASSLGRAGTYEQYF. The CDR3 DNA reads TGTGCCAGCAGTTTAGGCAGGGCCGGGACCTACGAGCAGTACTTC.

The chain links TRBV28 to TRBJ2-3; 7 nucleotides match TRBD2. The CDR3 length is 17 residues. The germline V gene encodes CDR1 MDHEN and CDR2 SYDVKM. V was pared by 6 bases and J by 8 bases, with 20 bases of the junction left unmatched. DNA for the CDR3: TGTGCCAGCAGCCGCCAGCGGGCTAGCGGAGTTCTAGTTACGCAGTATTTT. Translation: CASSRQRASGVLVTQYF. The variable domain in full, with the rest retrieved from reference TRBV28 and TRBJ2-3, is DVKVTQSSRYLVKRTGEKVFLECVQDMDHENMFWYRQDPGLGLRLIYFSYDVKMKEKGDIPEGYSVSREKKERFSLILESASTNQTSMYLCASSRQRASGVLVTQYFGPGTRLTVL.

The chain uses TRBV28 and TRBJ2-5; the match to TRBD2 covers 7 bases. V lost 5 bases to trimming and J lost 5 bases; unmatched junction nucleotides: 8. The CDR3 is made up of 14 amino acids. CDR1 is MDHEN and CDR2 is SYDVKM in the germline V gene. In DNA form, the CDR3 reads TGTGCCAGCAGTCAGCCGGGGGGAGAGGAGACCCAGTACTTC. Its protein product is CASSQPGGEETQYF.

This chain joins TRBV15 and TRBJ1-5; no firm D call. Germline CDR1 LNHNV, CDR2 YYDKDF (reference sequence). The CDR3 has 15 amino acids. V was cut by 0 bases and J by 4 bases, with 10 bases left in between. The CDR3 bases are TGTGCCACCAGCAGAGACCGGGCAGAGAATCAGCCCCAGCATTTT. As protein: CATSRDRAENQPQHF.

The rearrangement links TRBV5-6 to TRBJ2-3, with TRBD2 identical over 13 bases. Germline V gene lookup returns CDR1 SGHDT and CDR2 YYEEEE. V shed 2 bases, J shed 1 base, and the junction held 4 bases outside the gene matches. The CDR3 totals 17 residues. The CDR3 loop is CASSFGGLAGRTDTQYF. The CDR3 nucleotides read TGTGCCAGCAGCTTTGGGGGACTAGCGGGACGCACAGATACGCAGTATTTT.

The chain has TRBV6-5 and TRBJ2-7; D gene ambiguous. The germline V gene encodes CDR1 MNHEY and CDR2 SVGAGI. The V gene lost 6 bases and the J gene lost 3 bases, with 6 bases spanning the gap. The CDR3 loop spans 11 amino acids. Here the CDR3 reads CASSPNYEQYF. CDR3 DNA: TGTGCCAGCAGCCCAAACTACGAGCAGTACTTC.

The V gene is TRBV9, the J gene TRBJ2-1, with TRBD2 identical over 10 bases. The trim removed 0 bases at V and 4 bases at J, leaving 4 bases unmatched. There are 16 residues in the CDR3. From germline, CDR1 is SGDLS and CDR2 YYNGEE. Here the CDR3 reads CASSVDSSGSYNEQFF. The CDR3 bases are TGTGCCAGCAGCGTAGATTCTAGCGGGAGTTACAATGAGCAGTTCTTC.

This clone was detected only once. V and J are TRBV27 and TRBJ1-5, with 9 bases aligning to TRBD1. Germline CDR1 MNHEY, CDR2 SMNVEV (reference sequence). The CDR3 totals 14 residues. The J segment lost 7 bases and the V segment lost 3 bases, leaving 4 bases of the junction unmatched. CDR3 region: CASSLGTGLQPQHF. In DNA, the CDR3 is TGTGCCAGCAGTTTGGGGACAGGGTTACAGCCCCAGCATTTT.

The V call is TRBV4-2, the J call TRBJ2-1; 7 bases are shared with TRBD2. Germline CDR1 is LGHNA and CDR2 is YNFKEQ. The trim removed 4 bases at V and 7 bases at J, leaving 1 base unmatched. The CDR3 has 12 residues. The CDR3 sequence: CASSRGGNEQFF. CDR3 nucleotides: TGTGCCAGCAGCCGGGGGGGAAATGAGCAGTTCTTC.

V is TRBV4-1 and J is TRBJ1-1; no firm D call. Germline V gives CDR1 MGHRA, CDR2 YSYEKL. The V gene lost 6 bases and the J gene lost 5 bases, with 10 bases spanning the gap. The CDR3 has 12 amino acids. CDR3 region: CASRGGGTEAFF. The DNA for the CDR3 is TGCGCCAGCAGAGGTGGTGGGACTGAAGCTTTCTTT.

CDR3 DNA: TGTGCCAGCAACGTCAGCACAGCCCATCAGCCCCAGCATTTT. Its protein product is CASNVSTAHQPQHF. The chain carries TRBV27 and TRBJ1-5; D not certain. Germline-derived CDR1 and CDR2 are MNHEY and SMNVEV (reference sequence). This CDR3 has 14 residues. V was pared by 7 bases and J by 5 bases, with 15 bases between.